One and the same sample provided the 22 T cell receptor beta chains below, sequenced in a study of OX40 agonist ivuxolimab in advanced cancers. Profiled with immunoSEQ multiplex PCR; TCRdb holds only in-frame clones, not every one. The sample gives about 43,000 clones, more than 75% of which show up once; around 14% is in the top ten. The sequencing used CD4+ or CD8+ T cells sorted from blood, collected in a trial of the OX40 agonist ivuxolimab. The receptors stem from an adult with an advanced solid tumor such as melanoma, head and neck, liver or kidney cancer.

The DNA for the CDR3 is TGCGCCAGCAGCCAATTGGGTGAAGCTTTCTTT. This codes for CASSQLGEAFF. This chain joins TRBV4-1 and TRBJ1-1; D call uncertain. This CDR3 comprises 11 residues. V lost 2 bases to trimming and J lost 7 bases, with 5 bases between them. Germline V lookup: CDR1 MGHRA, CDR2 YSYEKL.

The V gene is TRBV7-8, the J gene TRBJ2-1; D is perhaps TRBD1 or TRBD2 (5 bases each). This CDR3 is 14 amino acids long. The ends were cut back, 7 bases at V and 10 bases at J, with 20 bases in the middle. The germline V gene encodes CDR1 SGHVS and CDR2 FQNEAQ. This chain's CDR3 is CASTLHPGLSEQFF. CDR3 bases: TGTGCCAGCACCCTTCATCCGGGGCTAAGCGAGCAGTTCTTC.

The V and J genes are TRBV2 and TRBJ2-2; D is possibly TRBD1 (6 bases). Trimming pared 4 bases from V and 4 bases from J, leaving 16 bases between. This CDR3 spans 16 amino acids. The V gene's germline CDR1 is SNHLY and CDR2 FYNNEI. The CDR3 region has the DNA TGTGCCAGCAGTGGAGTTGTTGGGACATCCACCGGGGAGCTGTTTTTT. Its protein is CASSGVVGTSTGELFF.

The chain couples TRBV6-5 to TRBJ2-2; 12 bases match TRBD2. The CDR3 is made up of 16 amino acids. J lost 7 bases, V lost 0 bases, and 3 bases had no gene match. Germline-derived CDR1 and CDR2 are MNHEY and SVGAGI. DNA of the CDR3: TGTGCCAGCAGTTACTCCGGGACTAGCGGGTTCGGGGAGCTGTTTTTT. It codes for CASSYSGTSGFGELFF.

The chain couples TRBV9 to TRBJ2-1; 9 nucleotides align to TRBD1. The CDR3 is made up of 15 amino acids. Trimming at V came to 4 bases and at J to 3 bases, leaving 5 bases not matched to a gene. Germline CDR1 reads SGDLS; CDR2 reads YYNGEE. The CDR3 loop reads CASSSGQGYYNEQFF. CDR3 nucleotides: TGTGCCAGCAGCTCGGGACAGGGCTACTACAATGAGCAGTTCTTC.

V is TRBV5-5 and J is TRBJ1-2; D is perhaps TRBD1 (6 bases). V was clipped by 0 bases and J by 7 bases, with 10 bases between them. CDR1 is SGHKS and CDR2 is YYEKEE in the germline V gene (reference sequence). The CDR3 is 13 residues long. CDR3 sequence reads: CASSLDGGGGYTF. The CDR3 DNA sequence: TGTGCCAGCAGCTTGGACGGAGGGGGTGGCTACACCTTC.

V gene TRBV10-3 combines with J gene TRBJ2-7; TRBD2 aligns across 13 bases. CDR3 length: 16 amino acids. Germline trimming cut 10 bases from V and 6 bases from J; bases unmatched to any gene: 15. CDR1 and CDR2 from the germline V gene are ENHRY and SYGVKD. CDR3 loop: CATSEEGTSGMSEQYF. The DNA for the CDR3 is TGTGCCACCAGCGAGGAGGGGACTAGCGGGATGAGCGAGCAGTACTTC.

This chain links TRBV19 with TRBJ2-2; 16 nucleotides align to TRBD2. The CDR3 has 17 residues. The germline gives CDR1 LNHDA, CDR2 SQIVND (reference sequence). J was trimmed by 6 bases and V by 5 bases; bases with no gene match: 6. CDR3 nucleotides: TGTGCCAGTAGTGCGGGACTAGCGGGAGGGCCTGCCGGGGAGCTGTTTTTT. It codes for CASSAGLAGGPAGELFF.

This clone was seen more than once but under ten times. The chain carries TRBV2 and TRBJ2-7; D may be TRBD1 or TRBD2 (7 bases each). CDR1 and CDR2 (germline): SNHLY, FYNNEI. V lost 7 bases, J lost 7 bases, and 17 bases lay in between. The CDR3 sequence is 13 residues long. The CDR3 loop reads CASTGQGGQEQYF. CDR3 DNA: TGTGCCAGCACCGGGCAGGGGGGGCAGGAGCAGTACTTC.

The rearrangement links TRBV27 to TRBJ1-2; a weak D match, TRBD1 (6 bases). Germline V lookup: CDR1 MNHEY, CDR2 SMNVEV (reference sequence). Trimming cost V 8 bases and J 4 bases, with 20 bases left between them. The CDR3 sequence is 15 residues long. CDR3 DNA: TGTGCCAGCTCACATTCCAAACAGGGAGGCTATGGCTACACCTTC. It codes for CASSHSKQGGYGYTF.

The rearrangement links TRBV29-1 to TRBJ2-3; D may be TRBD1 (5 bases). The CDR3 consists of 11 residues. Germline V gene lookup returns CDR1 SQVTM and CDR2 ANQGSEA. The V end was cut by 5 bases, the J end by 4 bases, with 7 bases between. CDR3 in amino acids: CSVWGADTQYF. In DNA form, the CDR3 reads TGCAGCGTTTGGGGCGCAGATACGCAGTATTTT.

For the CDR3, the DNA is TGTGCCAGCAGTGAAAATGGGTACGCTGAAGCTTTCTTT. It specifies CASSENGYAEAFF. The V gene is TRBV6-1, the J gene TRBJ1-1; D gene ambiguous. The CDR3 covers 13 residues. Germline lookup yields CDR1 MNHNS and CDR2 SASEGT. The V end lost 2 bases, the J end lost 6 bases, and 10 bases lay between the germline ends.

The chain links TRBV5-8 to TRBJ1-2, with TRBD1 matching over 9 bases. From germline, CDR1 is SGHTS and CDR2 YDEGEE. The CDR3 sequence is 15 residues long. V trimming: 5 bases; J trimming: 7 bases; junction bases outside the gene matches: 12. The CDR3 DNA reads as TGTGCCAGCAGTTATTCCCGGGACAGGGTGTTTGGCTACACCTTC. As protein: CASSYSRDRVFGYTF.

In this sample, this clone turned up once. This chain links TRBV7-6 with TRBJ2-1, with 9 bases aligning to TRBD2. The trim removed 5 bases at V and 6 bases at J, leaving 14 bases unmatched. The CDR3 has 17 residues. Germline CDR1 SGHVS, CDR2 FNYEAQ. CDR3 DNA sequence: TGTGCCAGCAGCGACCCCCCGACTAGCGGCTTTATCAATGAGCAGTTCTTC. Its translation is CASSDPPTSGFINEQFF.

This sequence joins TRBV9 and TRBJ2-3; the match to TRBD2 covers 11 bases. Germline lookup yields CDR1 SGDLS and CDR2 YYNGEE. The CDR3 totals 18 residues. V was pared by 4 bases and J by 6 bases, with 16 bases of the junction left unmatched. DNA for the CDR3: TGTGCCAGCAGCACCCACCACCAGACTAGCGGGGCCCTGGATACGCAGTATTTT. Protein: CASSTHHQTSGALDTQYF.

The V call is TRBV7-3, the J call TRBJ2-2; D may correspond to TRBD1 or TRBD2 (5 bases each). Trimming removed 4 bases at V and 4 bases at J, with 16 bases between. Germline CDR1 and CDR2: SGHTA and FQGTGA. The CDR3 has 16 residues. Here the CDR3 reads CASSSMTGTATGELFF. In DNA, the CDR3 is TGTGCCAGCAGCTCGATGACCGGGACCGCCACCGGGGAGCTGTTTTTT.

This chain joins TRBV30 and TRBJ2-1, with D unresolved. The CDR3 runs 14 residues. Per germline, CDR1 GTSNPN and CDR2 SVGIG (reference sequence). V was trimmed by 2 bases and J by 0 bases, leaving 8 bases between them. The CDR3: CAWSFDSSYNEQFF. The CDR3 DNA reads TGTGCCTGGAGTTTCGATAGCTCCTACAATGAGCAGTTCTTC.

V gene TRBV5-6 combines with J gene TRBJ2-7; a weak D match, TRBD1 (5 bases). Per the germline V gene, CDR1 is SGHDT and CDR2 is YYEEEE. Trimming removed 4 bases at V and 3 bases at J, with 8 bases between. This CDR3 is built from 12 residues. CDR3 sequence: CASSQQVYEQYF. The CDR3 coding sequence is TGTGCCAGCAGCCAACAGGTCTACGAGCAGTACTTC.

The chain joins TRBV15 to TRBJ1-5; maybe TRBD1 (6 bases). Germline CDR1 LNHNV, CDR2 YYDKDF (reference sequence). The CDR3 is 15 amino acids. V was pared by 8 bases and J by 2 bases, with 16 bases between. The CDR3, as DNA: TGTGCCACCGCAGGGAGCAGGGGAGGCAATCAGCCCCAGCATTTT. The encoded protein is CATAGSRGGNQPQHF. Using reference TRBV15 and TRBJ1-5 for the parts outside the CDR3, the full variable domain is DAMVIQNPRYQVTQFGKPVTLSCSQTLNHNVMYWYQQKSSQAPKLLFHYYDKDFNNEADTPDNFQSRRPNTSFCFLDIRSPGLGDTAMYLCATAGSRGGNQPQHFGDGTRLSIL.

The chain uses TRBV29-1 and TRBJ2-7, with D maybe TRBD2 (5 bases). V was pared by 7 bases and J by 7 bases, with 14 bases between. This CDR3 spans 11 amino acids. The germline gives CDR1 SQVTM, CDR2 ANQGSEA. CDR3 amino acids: CSAAIGGEQYF. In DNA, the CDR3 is TGCAGCGCGGCCATCGGCGGGGAGCAGTACTTC.

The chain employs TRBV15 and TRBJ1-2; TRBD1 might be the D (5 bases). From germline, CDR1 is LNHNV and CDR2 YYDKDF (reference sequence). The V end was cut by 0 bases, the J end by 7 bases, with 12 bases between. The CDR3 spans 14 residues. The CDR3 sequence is CATSRDLGAGGYTF. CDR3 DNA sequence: TGTGCCACCAGCAGAGATCTCGGGGCCGGTGGCTACACCTTC.

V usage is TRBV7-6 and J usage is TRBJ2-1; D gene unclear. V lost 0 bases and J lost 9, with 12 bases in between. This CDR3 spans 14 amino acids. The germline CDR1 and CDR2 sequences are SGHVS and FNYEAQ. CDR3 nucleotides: TGTGCCAGCAGCTTAGCTAGTGGAAGTGTTGAGCAGTTCTTC. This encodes CASSLASGSVEQFF.